Each of the 11 T cell receptor beta chains below was sequenced from the same sample in a study of blood T cell repertoires in COVID-19. Assay: immunoSEQ multiplex PCR; the TCRdb copy retains only in-frame clones and omits some. The sample records about 270,000 clones, 88% being singletons. The sample taken for sequencing was PBMCs or T cells enriched from blood (not recorded which). These receptors originate from a woman aged 55-70 years in a cohort exposed to, infected with or recovered from COVID-19 (not recorded which).

This rearrangement joins TRBV5-1 to TRBJ1-5; 8 bases are shared with TRBD1. J gave up 5 bases and V 0 bases, and 10 bases lay outside the gene matches. CDR1 and CDR2 (germline): SGHRS, YFSETQ. The CDR3 extends over 17 amino acids. CDR3 protein: CASSLAPLARGHQPQHF. The CDR3 coding sequence is TGCGCCAGCAGCTTGGCGCCCCTTGCCAGGGGGCATCAGCCCCAGCATTTT.

The CDR3 DNA reads TGTGCCAGCAGCCTCCGGACTAGCGGGACAGATACGCAGTATTTT. It is translated as CASSLRTSGTDTQYF. This sequence joins TRBV5-6 and TRBJ2-3; 11 bases align to TRBD2. The CDR3 is 15 amino acids. CDR1 and CDR2 (germline): SGHDT, YYEEEE. The V gene end was trimmed by 4 bases and the J gene end by 3 bases; junction bases not matched to a gene: 4. The full variable domain, rest sourced from reference TRBV5-6 and TRBJ2-3, is DAGVTQSPTHLIKTRGQQVTLRCSPKSGHDTVSWYQQALGQGPQFIFQYYEEEERQRGNFPDRFSGHQFPNYSSELNVNALLLGDSALYLCASSLRTSGTDTQYFGPGTRLTVL.

In DNA, the CDR3 is TGCGCCAGCGCGGAGGACGGGAGCAGGAATGAGCAGTTCTTC. Encoded protein: CASAEDGSRNEQFF. The chain combines TRBV10-2 with TRBJ2-1, with D tentatively TRBD2 (6 bases). This CDR3 contains 14 residues. The V gene lost 8 bases and the J gene lost 7 bases, with 18 bases spanning the gap. Germline values: CDR1 WSHSY, CDR2 SAAADI.

The J gene is TRBJ2-7, the V gene TRBV6-5; weak D call: TRBD1 (6 bases). V lost 7 bases, J lost 3 bases, and 16 bases lay in between. CDR3 length: 14 residues. Germline V gene lookup returns CDR1 MNHEY and CDR2 SVGAGI. DNA of the CDR3: TGTGCCAGCACTCACACTACAGGGTTCTACGAGCAGTACTTC. Amino acids: CASTHTTGFYEQYF.

The chain combines TRBV6-6 with TRBJ2-3; 9 nucleotides agree with TRBD2. Germline loops: CDR1 MNHNY, CDR2 SVGAGI (reference sequence). The CDR3 is 14 amino acids. V gave up 7 bases and J gave up 5 bases; unmatched junction bases: 7. The CDR3 sequence is CASNAGGPKDTQYF. The CDR3 nucleotides are TGTGCCAGCAACGCGGGAGGGCCCAAAGATACGCAGTATTTT.

V is TRBV27 and J is TRBJ1-5, with a tentative D call TRBD1 (5 bases). Germline values: CDR1 MNHEY, CDR2 SMNVEV (reference sequence). The CDR3 runs 17 residues. Trimming took 2 bases from V and 0 from J, leaving 14 bases between them. For the CDR3, the DNA is TGTGCCAGCAGTTTACGGTTTGGGGGGGATAGCAATCAGCCCCAGCATTTT. It translates to CASSLRFGGDSNQPQHF.

This CDR3 reads CATRASGLQETQYF. CDR3 DNA: TGTGCCACCAGGGCTAGCGGGCTCCAAGAGACCCAGTACTTC. The chain links TRBV24-1 to TRBJ2-5, with 8 nucleotides matching TRBD2. The V and J ends lost 7 bases and 1 base, in that order; junction bases with no gene match: 4. Germline CDR1 reads KGHDR; CDR2 reads SFDVKD. The CDR3 length is 14 residues.

In DNA, the CDR3 is TGTGCCAGGCGAGGGAGGACAGCCCTAGCGGGAGGGGTGAATGAGCAGTTCTTC. This encodes CARRGRTALAGGVNEQFF. This chain links TRBV27 with TRBJ2-1, with 12 bases lining up with TRBD2. This CDR3 is built from 18 residues. Unmatched junction bases numbered 19, after V lost 9 bases and J lost 7 bases. Germline CDR1 is MNHEY and CDR2 is SMNVEV (reference sequence).

The chain couples TRBV29-1 to TRBJ1-1; 7 nucleotides line up with TRBD1. Germline-derived CDR1 and CDR2 are SQVTM and ANQGSEA. The CDR3 has 15 residues. Germline trimming cut 7 bases from V and 1 base from J; bases unmatched to any gene: 12. The CDR3 DNA is TGCAGCGGTGGTCCGGGACAGACAGCGAACACTGAAGCTTTCTTT. Protein product: CSGGPGQTANTEAFF.

The chain recombines TRBV7-9 with TRBJ2-1, with D possibly being TRBD2 (6 bases). CDR1 is SEHNR and CDR2 is FQNEAQ in the germline V gene (reference sequence). Trimming shortened V by 2 bases and J by 6 bases, and 23 bases separated the two germline ends. The CDR3 loop spans 18 amino acids. For the CDR3, the DNA is TGTGCCAGCAGCTTATTTATATCGGGCCGGGGGAGGTCCAATGAGCAGTTCTTC. Residues: CASSLFISGRGRSNEQFF. Filled out from reference TRBV7-9 and TRBJ2-1, the complete variable domain reads DTGVSQNPRHKITKRGQNVTFRCDPISEHNRLYWYRQTLGQGPEFLTYFQNEAQLEKSRLLSDRFSAERPKGSFSTLEIQRTEQGDSAMYLCASSLFISGRGRSNEQFFGPGTRLTVL.

V gene TRBV7-8 combines with J gene TRBJ2-7; 11 bases line up with TRBD1. Germline assignment: CDR1 SGHVS and CDR2 FQNEAQ. Losses at the gene ends were 4 bases for V and 7 bases for J; bases not matched to a gene: 9. The CDR3 covers 15 residues. DNA for the CDR3: TGTGCCAGCAGCTCATCTGGACAGGGGGCAAGGGAGCAGTACTTC. Translated: CASSSSGQGAREQYF.